This T cell receptor beta chain was found in a study of T cell clones after liver transplantation. The J segment lost 6 bases and the V segment lost 4 bases, leaving 8 bases of the junction unmatched. The CDR3 sequence is 15 residues long. Germline values: CDR1 LNHDA, CDR2 SQIVND (reference sequence). Of note for this clone: Its antigen is unknown.

Whole-study findings and limits: Graft donor-reactive T cells possibly entered the graft instead of undergoing deletion. Compared with third party-reactive sequences, donor-reactive ones declined more, independent of withdrawal success.

Only in-frame clones appear in the TCRdb table, and some are missing; sequencing was by immunoSEQ multiplex PCR. The repertoire holds 75,000 to 95,000 clones, with over 65% as singletons. The V call is TRBV19, the J call TRBJ2-7; 11 nucleotides align to TRBD1. This sequence originates from a human patient who received a liver transplant. Some T cells may trace back to the graft donor. This material consisted of CD4+ T cells from blood, taken at the 22-month timepoint. CDR3 coding DNA: TGTGCCAGTAGTACAATGGACAGGGGGCAGGTCGAGCAGTACTTC. Translated: CASSTMDRGQVEQYF.